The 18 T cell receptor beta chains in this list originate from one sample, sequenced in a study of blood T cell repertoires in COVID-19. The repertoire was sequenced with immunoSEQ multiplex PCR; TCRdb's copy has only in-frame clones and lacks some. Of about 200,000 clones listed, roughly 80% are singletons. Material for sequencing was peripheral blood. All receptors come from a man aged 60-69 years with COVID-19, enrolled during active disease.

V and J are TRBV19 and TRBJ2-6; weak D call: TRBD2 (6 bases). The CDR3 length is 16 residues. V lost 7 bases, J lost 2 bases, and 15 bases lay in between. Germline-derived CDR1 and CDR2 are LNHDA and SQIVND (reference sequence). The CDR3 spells CASTPNRGTGANVLTF. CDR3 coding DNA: TGTGCCAGTACCCCGAACCGGGGGACTGGGGCCAACGTCCTGACTTTC. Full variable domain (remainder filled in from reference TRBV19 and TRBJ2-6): DGGITQSPKYLFRKEGQNVTLSCEQNLNHDAMYWYRQDPGQGLRLIYYSQIVNDFQKGDIAEGYSVSREKKESFPLTVTSAQKNPTAFYLCASTPNRGTGANVLTFGAGSRLTVL.

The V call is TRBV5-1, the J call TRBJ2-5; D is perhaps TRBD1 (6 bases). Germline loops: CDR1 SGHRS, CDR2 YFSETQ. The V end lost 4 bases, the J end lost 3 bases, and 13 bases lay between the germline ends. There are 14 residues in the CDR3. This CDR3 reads CASSMDSIEETQYF. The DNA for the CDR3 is TGCGCCAGCAGCATGGACAGCATCGAAGAGACCCAGTACTTC.

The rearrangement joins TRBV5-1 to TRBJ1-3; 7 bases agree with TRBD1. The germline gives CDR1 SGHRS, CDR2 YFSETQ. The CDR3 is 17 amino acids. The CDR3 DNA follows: TGCACTCAGGGGGGCGCTAGGAATGTAATCTCTGGAAACACCATATATTTT. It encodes CTQGGARNVISGNTIYF.

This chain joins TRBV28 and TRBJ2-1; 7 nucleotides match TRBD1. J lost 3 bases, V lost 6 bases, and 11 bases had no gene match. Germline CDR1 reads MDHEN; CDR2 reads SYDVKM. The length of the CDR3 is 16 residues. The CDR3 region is CASSLPQRDSYNEQFF. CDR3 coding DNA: TGTGCCAGCAGCCTCCCCCAAAGGGACAGCTACAATGAGCAGTTCTTC.

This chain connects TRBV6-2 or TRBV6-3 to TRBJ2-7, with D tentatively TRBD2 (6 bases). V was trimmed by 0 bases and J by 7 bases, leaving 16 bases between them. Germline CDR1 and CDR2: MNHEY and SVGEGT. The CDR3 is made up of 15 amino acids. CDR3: CASSYSSVRGGEQYF. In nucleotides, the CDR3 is TGTGCCAGCAGTTACTCGTCAGTGCGGGGCGGAGAGCAGTACTTC.

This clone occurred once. In DNA, the CDR3 is TGTGCCAGTAGTATGTCGACAGGGTACGACTATGGCTACACCTTC. Translating it yields CASSMSTGYDYGYTF. The chain employs TRBV19 and TRBJ1-2, with 7 bases matching TRBD1. There are 15 residues in the CDR3. The germline gives CDR1 LNHDA, CDR2 SQIVND (reference sequence). V shed 3 bases, J shed 3 bases, and the junction held 7 bases outside the gene matches.

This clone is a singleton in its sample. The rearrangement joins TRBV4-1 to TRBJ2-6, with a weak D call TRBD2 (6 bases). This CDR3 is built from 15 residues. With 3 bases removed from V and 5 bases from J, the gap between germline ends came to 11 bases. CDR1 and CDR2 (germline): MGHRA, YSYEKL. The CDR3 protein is CASSQGLLRANVLTF. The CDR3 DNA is TGCGCCAGCAGCCAGGGACTCCTCCGGGCCAACGTCCTGACTTTC.

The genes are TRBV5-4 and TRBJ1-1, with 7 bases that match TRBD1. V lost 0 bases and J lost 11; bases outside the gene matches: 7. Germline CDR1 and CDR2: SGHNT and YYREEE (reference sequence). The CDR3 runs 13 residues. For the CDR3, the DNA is TGTGCCAGCAGCTTGGGAAGGACAGGCGGGGCTTTCTTT. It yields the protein CASSLGRTGGAFF. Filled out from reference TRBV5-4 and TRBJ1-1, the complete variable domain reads ETGVTQSPTHLIKTRGQQVTLRCSSQSGHNTVSWYQQALGQGPQFIFQYYREEENGRGNFPPRFSGLQFPNYSSELNVNALELDDSALYLCASSLGRTGGAFFGQGTRLTVV.

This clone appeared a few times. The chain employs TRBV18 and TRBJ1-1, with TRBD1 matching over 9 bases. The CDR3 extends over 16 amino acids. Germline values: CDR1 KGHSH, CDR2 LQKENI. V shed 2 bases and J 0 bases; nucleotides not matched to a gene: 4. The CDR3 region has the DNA TGTGCCAGCTCACCAGGGACAGGGCGCCTGAACACTGAAGCTTTCTTT. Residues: CASSPGTGRLNTEAFF.

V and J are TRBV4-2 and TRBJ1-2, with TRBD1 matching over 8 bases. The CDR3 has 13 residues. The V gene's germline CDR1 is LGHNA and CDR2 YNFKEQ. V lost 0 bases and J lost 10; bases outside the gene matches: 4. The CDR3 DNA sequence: TGTGCCAGCAGCCAAGATCTACAGGGGGACTACACCTTC. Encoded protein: CASSQDLQGDYTF.

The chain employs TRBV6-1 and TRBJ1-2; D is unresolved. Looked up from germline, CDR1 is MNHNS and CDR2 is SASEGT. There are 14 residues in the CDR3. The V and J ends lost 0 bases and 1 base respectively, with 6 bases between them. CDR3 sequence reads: CASSEASYNYGYTF. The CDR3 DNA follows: TGTGCCAGCAGTGAAGCGAGCTATAACTATGGCTACACCTTC.

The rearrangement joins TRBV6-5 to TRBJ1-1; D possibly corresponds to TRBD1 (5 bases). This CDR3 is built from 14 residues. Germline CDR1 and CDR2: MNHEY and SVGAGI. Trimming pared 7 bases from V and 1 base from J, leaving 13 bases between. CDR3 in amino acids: CASTERQPNTEAFF. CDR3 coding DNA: TGTGCCAGCACCGAAAGACAGCCGAACACTGAAGCTTTCTTT.

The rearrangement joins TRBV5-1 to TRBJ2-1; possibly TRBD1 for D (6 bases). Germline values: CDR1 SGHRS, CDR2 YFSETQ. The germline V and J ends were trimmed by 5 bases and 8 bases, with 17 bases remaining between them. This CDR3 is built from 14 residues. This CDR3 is CASRRGTIYDEQFF. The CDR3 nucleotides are TGCGCCAGCAGGAGGGGGACCATTTACGATGAGCAGTTCTTC.

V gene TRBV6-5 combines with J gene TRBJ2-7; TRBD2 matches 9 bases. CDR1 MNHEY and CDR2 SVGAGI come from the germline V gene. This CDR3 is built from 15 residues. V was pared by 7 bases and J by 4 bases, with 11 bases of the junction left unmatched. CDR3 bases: TGTGCCAGCAAACACGGGCTAGCGGGGTCGTACGAGCAGTACTTC. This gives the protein CASKHGLAGSYEQYF.

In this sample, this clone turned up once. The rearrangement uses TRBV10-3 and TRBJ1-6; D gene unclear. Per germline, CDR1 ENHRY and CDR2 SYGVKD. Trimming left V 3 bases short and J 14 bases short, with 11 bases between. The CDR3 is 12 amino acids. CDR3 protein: CAISDADAALHF. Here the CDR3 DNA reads TGTGCCATCAGTGATGCGGATGCGGCCCTCCACTTT.

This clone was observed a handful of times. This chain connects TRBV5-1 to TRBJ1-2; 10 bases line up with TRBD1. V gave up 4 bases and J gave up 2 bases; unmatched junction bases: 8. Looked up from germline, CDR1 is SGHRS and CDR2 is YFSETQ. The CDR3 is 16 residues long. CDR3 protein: CASSLRDRGLNYGYTF. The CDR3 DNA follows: TGCGCCAGCAGCCTCCGGGACAGGGGTTTAAACTATGGCTACACCTTC.

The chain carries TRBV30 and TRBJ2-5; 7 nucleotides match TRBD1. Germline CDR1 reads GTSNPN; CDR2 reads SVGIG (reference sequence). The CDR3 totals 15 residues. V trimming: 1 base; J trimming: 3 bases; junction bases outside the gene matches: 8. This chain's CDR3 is CAWSATDRRKETQYF. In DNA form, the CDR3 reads TGTGCCTGGAGTGCCACGGACAGGAGGAAAGAGACCCAGTACTTC. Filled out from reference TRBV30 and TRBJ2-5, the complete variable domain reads SQTIHQWPATLVQPVGSPLSLECTVEGTSNPNLYWYRQAAGRGLQLLFYSVGIGQISSEVPQNLSASRPQDRQFILSSKKLLLSDSGFYLCAWSATDRRKETQYFGPGTRLLVL.

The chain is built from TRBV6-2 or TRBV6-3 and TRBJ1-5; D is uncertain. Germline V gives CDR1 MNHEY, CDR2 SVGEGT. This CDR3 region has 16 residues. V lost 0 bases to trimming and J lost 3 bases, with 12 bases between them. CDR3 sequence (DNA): TGTGCCAGCAGTTACTCGATCCGTAGTTTCAATCAGCCCCAGCATTTT. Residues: CASSYSIRSFNQPQHF.